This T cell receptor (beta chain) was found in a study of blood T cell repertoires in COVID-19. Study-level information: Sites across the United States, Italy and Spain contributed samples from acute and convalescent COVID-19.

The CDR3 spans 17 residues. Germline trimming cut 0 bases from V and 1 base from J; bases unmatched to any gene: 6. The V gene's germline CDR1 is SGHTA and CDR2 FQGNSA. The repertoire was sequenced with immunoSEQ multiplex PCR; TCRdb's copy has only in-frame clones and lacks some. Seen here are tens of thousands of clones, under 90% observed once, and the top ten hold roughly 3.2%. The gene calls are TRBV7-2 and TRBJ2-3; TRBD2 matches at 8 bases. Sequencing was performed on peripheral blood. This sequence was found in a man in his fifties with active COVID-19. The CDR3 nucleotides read TGTGCCAGCAGCTTAGCGGGGAGCGGGAGTGGCACAGATACGCAGTATTTT. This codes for CASSLAGSGSGTDTQYF. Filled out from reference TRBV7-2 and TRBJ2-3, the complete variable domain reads GAGVSQSPSNKVTEKGKDVELRCDPISGHTALYWYRQSLGQGLEFLIYFQGNSAPDKSGLPSDRFSAERTGGSVSTLTIQRTQQEDSAVYLCASSLAGSGSGTDTQYFGPGTRLTVL.